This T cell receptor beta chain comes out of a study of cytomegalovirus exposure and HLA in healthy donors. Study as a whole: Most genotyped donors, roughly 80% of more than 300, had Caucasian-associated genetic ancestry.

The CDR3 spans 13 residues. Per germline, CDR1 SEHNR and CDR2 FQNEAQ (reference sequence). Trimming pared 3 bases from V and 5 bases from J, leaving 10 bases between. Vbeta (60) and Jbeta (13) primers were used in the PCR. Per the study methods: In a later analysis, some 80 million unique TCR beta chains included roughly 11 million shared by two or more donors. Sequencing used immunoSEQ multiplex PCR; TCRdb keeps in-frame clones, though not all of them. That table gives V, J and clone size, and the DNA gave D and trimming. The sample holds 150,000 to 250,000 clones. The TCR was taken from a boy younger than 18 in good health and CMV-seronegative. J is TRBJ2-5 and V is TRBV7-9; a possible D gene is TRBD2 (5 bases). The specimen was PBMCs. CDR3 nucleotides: TGTGCCAGCAGCTTGATAACGGGGGAGACCCAGTACTTC. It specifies CASSLITGETQYF.